Following are 8 T cell receptor beta chains from one sample sequenced in a study of beta chain features in type 1 diabetes. Every isolated RNA sample was fully reverse transcribed, so sequencing captured expressed TCRB transcripts. Measured with immunoSEQ multiplex PCR; TCRdb has only the in-frame clones, and not every one. The sample consists of about 350,000 clones, around 19% of them appearing once. Sequenced sample: naive CD4+ T cells from blood. These TCRs come from a woman aged 18-35 years in good health.

This clone was counted between two and nine times. The CDR3 is CAWRQMGHSYEQYF. DNA for the CDR3: TGTGCCTGGAGACAGATGGGGCACTCCTACGAGCAGTACTTC. The chain has TRBV30 and TRBJ2-7, with a weak D call TRBD1 (5 bases). Germline V gene lookup returns CDR1 GTSNPN and CDR2 SVGIG (reference sequence). This CDR3 region has 14 residues. Trimming shortened V by 3 bases and J by 0 bases, and 12 bases separated the two germline ends.

The CDR3 nucleotides are TGCGCCAGCAGCCAAGTCGGGACTCCCGAGCAGTACTTC. It encodes CASSQVGTPEQYF. The chain recombines TRBV4-1 with TRBJ2-7; tentatively, D is TRBD2 (6 bases). In germline, CDR1 is MGHRA, CDR2 YSYEKL. The CDR3 runs to 13 residues. V was clipped by 1 base and J by 6 bases, with 10 bases between them.

This chain connects TRBV9 to TRBJ2-7; 9 bases match TRBD1. The CDR3 extends over 15 amino acids. Germline CDR1 SGDLS, CDR2 YYNGEE. With 0 bases clipped from V and 0 bases from J, the junction kept 1 base outside the gene matches. The CDR3 is CASSVEQGASYEQYF. As DNA, the CDR3 is TGTGCCAGCAGCGTAGAACAGGGGGCCTCCTACGAGCAGTACTTC.

This clone showed up just a few times. The chain carries TRBV30 and TRBJ1-2; no firm D call. This CDR3 region has 17 residues. Per germline, CDR1 GTSNPN and CDR2 SVGIG (reference sequence). The V end lost 2 bases, the J end lost 0 bases, and 19 bases lay between the germline ends. CDR3 nucleotides: TGTGCCTGGAGTACCGTAACAGCAAGATTTACTAACTATGGCTACACCTTC. Amino acid sequence: CAWSTVTARFTNYGYTF.

V is TRBV5-4 and J is TRBJ2-7; possible D gene TRBD1, 5 bases. The CDR3 spans 17 residues. The germline V and J ends were trimmed by 0 bases and 1 base, with 17 bases remaining between them. Germline V gene sequence: CDR1 SGHNT, CDR2 YYREEE (reference sequence). The CDR3, as DNA: TGTGCCAGCAGCTTGGCCTCCAGCAGGGTCGGTTCCTACGAGCAGTACTTC. Its translation is CASSLASSRVGSYEQYF.

This clone has more than one count but fewer than ten. This chain links TRBV30 with TRBJ2-5, with D tentatively TRBD2 (5 bases). Trimming took off 3 bases at V and 0 bases at J, with 8 bases between the two ends. The germline V gene has CDR1 GTSNPN and CDR2 SVGIG (reference sequence). The CDR3 is 13 residues long. CDR3 nucleotides: TGTGCCTGGAGAATAGCGAACCAAGAGACCCAGTACTTC. Its protein is CAWRIANQETQYF.

V usage is TRBV5-1 and J usage is TRBJ2-1; 11 nucleotides align to TRBD2. Per the germline V gene, CDR1 is SGHRS and CDR2 is YFSETQ. The CDR3 covers 14 residues. V lost 4 bases and J lost 7; bases outside the gene matches: 4. Written as DNA, the CDR3 is TGCGCCAGCAGCATGACTAGCGGGACAAATGAGCAGTTCTTC. Amino acid sequence: CASSMTSGTNEQFF. Full variable domain (outside the CDR3, taken from reference TRBV5-1 and TRBJ2-1): KAGVTQTPRYLIKTRGQQVTLSCSPISGHRSVSWYQQTPGQGLQFLFEYFSETQRNKGNFPGRFSGRQFSNSRSEMNVSTLELGDSALYLCASSMTSGTNEQFFGPGTRLTVL.

The J gene is TRBJ1-2, the V gene TRBV5-1, with D unresolved. CDR3 length equals 14 residues. V was clipped by 4 bases and J by 0 bases, with 10 bases between them. Germline lookup yields CDR1 SGHRS and CDR2 YFSETQ. This chain's CDR3 is CASSHDTSNYGYTF. The DNA of the CDR3 is TGCGCCAGCAGCCATGACACCTCTAACTATGGCTACACCTTC.